These 24 T cell receptor beta chains were sequenced from one sample in a study of blood T cell repertoires in COVID-19. Produced via immunoSEQ multiplex PCR; TCRdb's table is partial and in-frame only. The repertoire has roughly 460,000 clones, approximately 90% of them found once; the top ten carry roughly 0.78%. Material for sequencing was peripheral blood. The receptors originated from a man between 18 and 29 years old with COVID-19, enrolled during active disease.

This rearrangement joins TRBV5-1 to TRBJ2-3, with D tentatively TRBD2 (7 bases). Trimming took 0 bases from V and 8 from J, leaving 10 bases between them. Germline V lookup: CDR1 SGHRS, CDR2 YFSETQ. CDR3 length: 13 residues. The CDR3 reads CASSLAGEGTQYF. The DNA of the CDR3 is TGCGCCAGCAGCTTGGCAGGGGAGGGTACGCAGTATTTT. The full variable domain, completed using reference TRBV5-1 and TRBJ2-3, is KAGVTQTPRYLIKTRGQQVTLSCSPISGHRSVSWYQQTPGQGLQFLFEYFSETQRNKGNFPGRFSGRQFSNSRSEMNVSTLELGDSALYLCASSLAGEGTQYFGPGTRLTVL.

This clone occurred a few times. The rearrangement links TRBV6-5 to TRBJ2-5; TRBD1 matches 8 bases. This CDR3 spans 13 amino acids. Trimming cost V 5 bases and J 5 bases; bases outside gene matches: 4. Germline V gives CDR1 MNHEY, CDR2 SVGAGI. The CDR3 region is CASSLDRGETQYF. CDR3 nucleotides: TGTGCCAGCAGTCTCGACAGGGGCGAGACCCAGTACTTC.

The V call is TRBV30, the J call TRBJ2-3; a weak D match, TRBD1 (7 bases). V lost 0 bases to trimming and J lost 6 bases, with 10 bases between them. The CDR3 extends over 13 amino acids. Germline CDR1 GTSNPN, CDR2 SVGIG (reference sequence). In nucleotides, the CDR3 is TGTGCCTGGAGTGTACAGGGGAGGGATACGCAGTATTTT. It specifies CAWSVQGRDTQYF.

This chain uses TRBV5-6 with TRBJ1-6; perhaps TRBD1 as D (5 bases). V lost 1 base and J lost 15, with 14 bases in between. Germline assignment: CDR1 SGHDT and CDR2 YYEEEE. This CDR3 spans 13 amino acids. CDR3 sequence (DNA): TGTGCCAGCAGCTTGCGCCAGGGAGGGTACCTCCACTTT. This translates into CASSLRQGGYLHF.

This clone appeared a single time. The same CDR3 also results from other DNA sequences found in this sample. This chain uses TRBV7-9 with TRBJ2-1; tentatively, D is TRBD1 (6 bases). Trimming removed 0 bases from V and 4 bases from J, with 7 bases in between. The germline gives CDR1 SEHNR, CDR2 FQNEAQ (reference sequence). The length of the CDR3 is 14 residues. CDR3: CASSLAQGYNEQFF. CDR3 nucleotide sequence: TGTGCCAGCAGCTTAGCCCAGGGGTACAATGAGCAGTTCTTC. Full variable domain (outside the CDR3, taken from reference TRBV7-9 and TRBJ2-1): DTGVSQNPRHKITKRGQNVTFRCDPISEHNRLYWYRQTLGQGPEFLTYFQNEAQLEKSRLLSDRFSAERPKGSFSTLEIQRTEQGDSAMYLCASSLAQGYNEQFFGPGTRLTVL.

This sequence joins TRBV2 and TRBJ1-5; 8 bases line up with TRBD1. The length of the CDR3 is 15 residues. Germline lookup yields CDR1 SNHLY and CDR2 FYNNEI. V lost 5 bases, J lost 0 bases, and 3 bases stayed unmatched. Written as DNA, the CDR3 is TGTGCCAGCAGTAGACAGGGGAATAGCAATCAGCCCCAGCATTTT. This translates into CASSRQGNSNQPQHF.

This chain joins TRBV5-1 and TRBJ1-2, with 11 bases identical to TRBD1. The CDR3 covers 18 residues. V was pared by 4 bases and J by 0 bases, with 11 bases of the junction left unmatched. The germline gives CDR1 SGHRS, CDR2 YFSETQ. The CDR3 loop reads CASSPGTGGTEANYGYTF. Here the CDR3 DNA reads TGCGCCAGCAGCCCCGGGACAGGGGGTACCGAAGCTAACTATGGCTACACCTTC.

This clone was seen a single time. V usage is TRBV3-1 (or the pseudogene TRBV3-2) and J usage is TRBJ2-1; a possible D gene is TRBD2 (6 bases). Per germline, CDR1 LGHDT and CDR2 YNNKEL (reference sequence). The length of the CDR3 is 11 residues. V was shortened by 1 base and J by 15 bases, with 10 bases between the two germline ends. Written as DNA, the CDR3 is TGTGCCAGCAGCCAAGTAGCGGAGTGGTTCTTC. Translated, it gives CASSQVAEWFF.

The chain employs TRBV25-1 and TRBJ2-1; D may be TRBD2 (5 bases). Germline V CDR1 and CDR2: MGHDK, SYGVNS. V lost 2 bases, J lost 0 bases, and 17 bases lay in between. The CDR3 has 18 residues. The chain's CDR3 is CASSEQTRGPSSYNEQFF. CDR3 coding DNA: TGTGCCAGCAGTGAACAAACCAGAGGGCCTAGCTCCTACAATGAGCAGTTCTTC. Together with reference TRBV25-1 and TRBJ2-1, the CDR3 gives the full variable domain: EADIYQTPRYLVIGTGKKITLECSQTMGHDKMYWYQQDPGMELHLIHYSYGVNSTEKGDLSSESTVSRIRTEHFPLTLESARPSHTSQYLCASSEQTRGPSSYNEQFFGPGTRLTVL.

This clone was seen only once. V is TRBV30 and J is TRBJ1-2; D is perhaps TRBD1 (5 bases). CDR3 length: 13 amino acids. Germline V gene sequence: CDR1 GTSNPN, CDR2 SVGIG (reference sequence). V was trimmed by 0 bases and J by 4 bases, leaving 9 bases between them. CDR3 nucleotides: TGTGCCTGGAGTGTAGGGCAGGGCTATGGCTACACCTTC. Encoded protein: CAWSVGQGYGYTF.

This chain connects TRBV5-1 to TRBJ2-7; D is ambiguous. Trimming pared 0 bases from V and 5 bases from J, leaving 6 bases between. The CDR3 is 12 amino acids. Germline V gene sequence: CDR1 SGHRS, CDR2 YFSETQ. The DNA for the CDR3 is TGCGCCAGCAGCTTGGTTTCAAACGAGCAGTACTTC. Translation gives CASSLVSNEQYF.

This clone is a singleton in its sample. CDR3 region: CATSNRPPHEAFF. CDR3 DNA sequence: TGTGCCACCAGCAACAGACCCCCTCATGAAGCTTTCTTT. The V call is TRBV15, the J call TRBJ1-1, with unresolved D. Trimming removed 4 bases from V and 7 bases from J, with 13 bases in between. This CDR3 comprises 13 residues. The germline CDR1 and CDR2 sequences are LNHNV and YYDKDF (reference sequence).

The chain carries TRBV2 and TRBJ1-1, with a possible D match to TRBD1 (5 bases). V was cut by 7 bases and J by 1 base, with 10 bases left in between. CDR3 length: 13 amino acids. Germline V lookup: CDR1 SNHLY, CDR2 FYNNEI. CDR3 bases: TGTGCCAGCAATATCGGACAGAACACTGAAGCTTTCTTT. It translates to CASNIGQNTEAFF.

The V and J genes are TRBV9 and TRBJ2-3; no clear D. The germline V and J ends were trimmed by 0 bases and 3 bases, with 8 bases remaining between them. The CDR3 has 14 residues. CDR1 and CDR2 from the germline V gene are SGDLS and YYNGEE. In DNA form, the CDR3 reads TGTGCCAGCAGCGTAGAAGCTAGAACAGATACGCAGTATTTT. Amino acids: CASSVEARTDTQYF.

V usage is TRBV7-9 and J usage is TRBJ1-2, with TRBD1 matching 9 bases. Germline V gene data show CDR1 as SEHNR and CDR2 as FQNEAQ (reference sequence). The V and J ends lost 5 bases and 0 bases, in that order; junction bases with no gene match: 4. The CDR3 covers 15 residues. As DNA, the CDR3 is TGTGCCAGCAGCCCGACAGGGGGTGCTAACTATGGCTACACCTTC. It translates to CASSPTGGANYGYTF.

V usage is TRBV12-3 or TRBV12-4 and J usage is TRBJ2-7, with unresolved D. The CDR3 consists of 11 residues. Deletions cut 4 bases from V and 4 bases from J, with 5 bases between. CDR3 sequence: CASSSTYEQYF. CDR3 DNA: TGTGCCAGCAGTTCGACATACGAGCAGTACTTC.

The chain uses TRBV6-6 and TRBJ1-1; D is possibly TRBD1 (5 bases). The germline V gene has CDR1 MNHNY and CDR2 SVGAGI (reference sequence). This CDR3 contains 14 residues. The germline V and J ends were trimmed by 7 bases and 0 bases, with 12 bases remaining between them. CDR3 sequence (DNA): TGTGCCAGCACCAAACAGGCGATGAACACTGAAGCTTTCTTT. The encoded protein is CASTKQAMNTEAFF.

CDR3 region: CASSEGLLAGVDYEQFF. The CDR3 DNA sequence: TGTGCCAGCAGTGAAGGGTTACTAGCGGGAGTGGACTATGAGCAGTTCTTC. V usage is TRBV6-1 and J usage is TRBJ2-1; TRBD2 aligns across 11 bases. CDR1 is MNHNS and CDR2 is SASEGT in the germline V gene. CDR3 size: 17 residues. The junction had 10 bases not matched to a gene; V was cut back by 1 base and J by 8 bases.

This clone was observed once. The chain employs TRBV5-4 and TRBJ2-7, with D tentatively TRBD1 (6 bases). V lost 0 bases to trimming and J lost 3 bases, with 13 bases between them. The germline CDR1 and CDR2 sequences are SGHNT and YYREEE (reference sequence). CDR3 length equals 15 residues. This chain's CDR3 is CASSLDEGDDYEQYF. The CDR3 DNA is TGTGCCAGCAGCTTGGATGAGGGGGACGACTACGAGCAGTACTTC. Filled out from reference TRBV5-4 and TRBJ2-7, the complete variable domain reads ETGVTQSPTHLIKTRGQQVTLRCSSQSGHNTVSWYQQALGQGPQFIFQYYREEENGRGNFPPRFSGLQFPNYSSELNVNALELDDSALYLCASSLDEGDDYEQYFGPGTRLTVT.

The chain links TRBV29-1 to TRBJ2-1; a possible D gene is TRBD1 (6 bases). CDR1 SQVTM and CDR2 ANQGSEA come from the germline V gene. V was clipped by 1 base and J by 2 bases, with 12 bases between them. The CDR3 length is 15 residues. The CDR3 loop reads CSVEGNRVPYNEQFF. The CDR3 DNA follows: TGCAGCGTTGAAGGAAACAGGGTCCCCTACAATGAGCAGTTCTTC.

The V and J genes are TRBV11-2 and TRBJ1-4, with unresolved D. V was cut by 0 bases and J by 7 bases, with 12 bases left in between. Per germline, CDR1 SGHAT and CDR2 FQNNGV. The CDR3 is 15 amino acids. CDR3 sequence: CASSLDLRFSEKLFF. The CDR3 bases are TGTGCCAGCAGCTTAGATCTGAGGTTTTCTGAAAAACTGTTTTTT.

This rearrangement joins TRBV2 to TRBJ2-1; tentative D call: TRBD2 (5 bases). Germline V gives CDR1 SNHLY, CDR2 FYNNEI. The V end lost 8 bases, the J end lost 9 bases, and 23 bases lay between the germline ends. The CDR3 contains 15 residues. The CDR3 nucleotides read TGTGCCAGCTTAAGTAGGGCGACGGAAGGGAGTGAGCAGTTCTTC. This translates into CASLSRATEGSEQFF. Full variable domain (missing parts from reference TRBV2 and TRBJ2-1): EPEVTQTPSHQVTQMGQEVILRCVPISNHLYFYWYRQILGQKVEFLVSFYNNEISEKSEIFDDQFSVERPDGSNFTLKIRSTKLEDSAMYFCASLSRATEGSEQFFGPGTRLTVL.

The chain combines TRBV7-2 with TRBJ2-7; 11 nucleotides match TRBD2. J gave up 4 bases and V 6 bases, and 11 bases lay outside the gene matches. The CDR3 runs to 16 residues. From germline, CDR1 is SGHTA and CDR2 FQGNSA. CDR3 nucleotide sequence: TGTGCCAGCAGTCCGTATTTGACTAGCGGGGATTACGAGCAGTACTTC. Protein product: CASSPYLTSGDYEQYF.

The chain uses TRBV3-1 (or the pseudogene TRBV3-2) and TRBJ2-7; 10 bases line up with TRBD2. Looked up from germline, CDR1 is LGHDT and CDR2 is YNNKEL (reference sequence). This CDR3 contains 17 residues. Trimming took 2 bases from V and 3 from J; bases not matched to a gene: 10. This chain's CDR3 is CASSQNKRLAGVYEQYF. In DNA, the CDR3 is TGTGCCAGCAGCCAAAATAAACGCCTAGCGGGAGTCTACGAGCAGTACTTC.